The rows below give T cell receptor beta chains drawn from one sample of a study of neurological immune-mediated disorders. From the 5' RACE reads, TCRdb called clonotypes with MiXCR, one entry per CDR3 protein. The table lists approximately 30,000 distinct CDR3 sequences, under 25% of them singletons. Sequenced input: CD4+ T cells from blood. These receptors came from a man aged 45 to 65 with HTLV-1-associated myelopathy (HAM/TSP). Each CDR3 is given with its conserved first and last residue. The D gene is left open where the match is weak. Size tells how often a clone was seen (once, few, many) or the class of an expanded clone, and some rows leave it out.

CDR3nt: TGCGCCAGCAGCTTGGAGGTGGCGAGACAAGAGACCCAGTACTTC
CDR3aa: CASSLEVARQETQYF
d_gene: .
len: 15
v_gene: TRBV5-1
j_gene: TRBJ2-5
abundance: many

CDR3nt: TGCGCCAGCTCGGGAGGACAGGTGGAAGAGACCCAGTACTTC
CDR3aa: CASSGGQVEETQYF
d_gene: .
len: 14
v_gene: TRBV5-1
j_gene: TRBJ2-5
abundance: many

CDR3nt: TGTGCCAGCAGCATTAGCGGGGGGAGCACAGATACGCAGTATTTT
CDR3aa: CASSISGGSTDTQYF
d_gene: TRBD2
len: 15
v_gene: TRBV7-2
j_gene: TRBJ2-3
abundance: .

CDR3nt: TGCAGTGCCCCAGCGCTGAGGACAGATACGCAGTATTTT
CDR3aa: CSAPALRTDTQYF
d_gene: .
len: 13
v_gene: TRBV20-1
j_gene: TRBJ2-3
abundance: many

CDR3nt: TGTGCCACGCGCCAGGGTGCAACTAATGAAAAACTGTTTTTT
CDR3aa: CATRQGATNEKLFF
d_gene: .
len: 14
v_gene: TRBV6-1
j_gene: TRBJ1-4
abundance: many

CDR3nt: TGTGCCAGCGCTTTAGGAGCAGATACGCAGTATTTT
CDR3aa: CASALGADTQYF
d_gene: .
len: 12
v_gene: TRBV2
j_gene: TRBJ2-3
abundance: .

CDR3nt: TGCAGTGCTACTACTAAGCGGGAGATCATTAATGAGCAGTTCTTC
CDR3aa: CSATTKREIINEQFF
d_gene: TRBD2
len: 15
v_gene: TRBV20-1
j_gene: TRBJ2-1
abundance: many

CDR3nt: TGTGCCAGCAGCTTAGCGGGAGTGGTAACAGATACGCAGTATTTT
CDR3aa: CASSLAGVVTDTQYF
d_gene: .
len: 15
v_gene: TRBV7-2
j_gene: TRBJ2-3
abundance: many

CDR3nt: TGTGCCAGCAGTTTAGGGACACTAGCGGTCTACAATGAGCAGTTCTTC
CDR3aa: CASSLGTLAVYNEQFF
d_gene: TRBD2
len: 16
v_gene: TRBV12-3/TRBV12-4
j_gene: TRBJ2-1
abundance: many

CDR3nt: TGTGCCACCAGCAGCCCCCTTGTGAGGGGGAGCAGGGAGACCCAGTACTTC
CDR3aa: CATSSPLVRGSRETQYF
d_gene: .
len: 17
v_gene: TRBV15
j_gene: TRBJ2-5
abundance: .

CDR3nt: TGCAGTGCCAGGGACTCCCTAGCGGAGAAAGATACGCAGTATTTT
CDR3aa: CSARDSLAEKDTQYF
d_gene: TRBD2
len: 15
v_gene: TRBV20-1
j_gene: TRBJ2-3
abundance: many

CDR3nt: TGCGCCAGCAGCTTGGGAGGGGCGGGCGAGCAGTACTTC
CDR3aa: CASSLGGAGEQYF
d_gene: .
len: 13
v_gene: TRBV5-1
j_gene: TRBJ2-7
abundance: many

CDR3nt: TGTGCCAGCAGTGACTGGGCCCTAAAGAATGAAAAACTGTTTTTT
CDR3aa: CASSDWALKNEKLFF
d_gene: .
len: 15
v_gene: TRBV2
j_gene: TRBJ1-4
abundance: many

CDR3nt: TGTGCCAGCAGTTTATCCGCGGAATATCAGCCCCAGCATTTT
CDR3aa: CASSLSAEYQPQHF
d_gene: .
len: 14
v_gene: TRBV27
j_gene: TRBJ1-5
abundance: many

CDR3nt: TGTGCCAGCAGCAAACCTACGTGGACAGGGAACACAGATACGCAGTATTTT
CDR3aa: CASSKPTWTGNTDTQYF
d_gene: TRBD1
len: 17
v_gene: TRBV7-8
j_gene: TRBJ2-3
abundance: .

CDR3nt: TGCGCCAGCAGCTTGGGCTGGGGACAATCAGATACGCAGTATTTT
CDR3aa: CASSLGWGQSDTQYF
d_gene: .
len: 15
v_gene: TRBV5-1
j_gene: TRBJ2-3
abundance: many

CDR3nt: TGCAGCGTTGACGGCGGGACAGATACGCAGTATTTT
CDR3aa: CSVDGGTDTQYF
d_gene: .
len: 12
v_gene: TRBV29-1
j_gene: TRBJ2-3
abundance: many

CDR3nt: TGTGCCAGCAGTTTACAAGGGTCCAAGAACACCGGGGAGCTGTTTTTT
CDR3aa: CASSLQGSKNTGELFF
d_gene: .
len: 16
v_gene: TRBV12-3/TRBV12-4
j_gene: TRBJ2-2
abundance: .

CDR3nt: TGCAGTGCTCTAGAAAGGAGTAGCGGCGGGGCCCAGTTCTTC
CDR3aa: CSALERSSGGAQFF
d_gene: .
len: 14
v_gene: TRBV20-1
j_gene: TRBJ2-1
abundance: .

CDR3nt: TGTGCCAGCAGCCAAGTTGGGAACACTGAAGCTTTCTTT
CDR3aa: CASSQVGNTEAFF
d_gene: .
len: 13
v_gene: TRBV3-1
j_gene: TRBJ1-1
abundance: many

CDR3nt: TGTGCCAGCAGCGTAGCGTCGCCAGGGGGCTGGGATTCACCCCTCCACTTT
CDR3aa: CASSVASPGGWDSPLHF
d_gene: TRBD1
len: 17
v_gene: TRBV9
j_gene: TRBJ1-6
abundance: many

CDR3nt: TGTGCCACCAGCAGGGCGGGGGGCCCGAACACCGGGGAGCTGTTTTTT
CDR3aa: CATSRAGGPNTGELFF
d_gene: TRBD2
len: 16
v_gene: TRBV15
j_gene: TRBJ2-2
abundance: many

CDR3nt: TGTGCCAGCAGCCATTACGGGTCTGGAGGGGAAGCTTTCTTT
CDR3aa: CASSHYGSGGEAFF
d_gene: .
len: 14
v_gene: TRBV3-1
j_gene: TRBJ1-1
abundance: many

CDR3nt: TGCGCCAGCGCGGGAGGGGTCGTCGGAAACACCGGGGAGCTGTTTTTT
CDR3aa: CASAGGVVGNTGELFF
d_gene: TRBD2
len: 16
v_gene: TRBV5-1
j_gene: TRBJ2-2
abundance: many

CDR3nt: TGCAGTGTCGTAGGGGGGGGGGGGGCAGTGAGGTACAATGAGCAGTTCTTC
CDR3aa: CSVVGGGGAVRYNEQFF
d_gene: .
len: 17
v_gene: TRBV20-1
j_gene: TRBJ2-1
abundance: .

CDR3nt: TGCAGCGTTTTATTCCCGGAGGGGCAGTACTTC
CDR3aa: CSVLFPEGQYF
d_gene: .
len: 11
v_gene: TRBV29-1
j_gene: TRBJ2-7
abundance: many

CDR3nt: TGCAGTGCTAGTCGCCAGGGGGGGACTGAAGCTTTCTTT
CDR3aa: CSASRQGGTEAFF
d_gene: TRBD1
len: 13
v_gene: TRBV20-1
j_gene: TRBJ1-1
abundance: .

CDR3nt: TGTGCCACCTCCGCGGGCGTCGTTGTTTCACCCCTCCACTTT
CDR3aa: CATSAGVVVSPLHF
d_gene: .
len: 14
v_gene: TRBV3-1
j_gene: TRBJ1-6
abundance: .

CDR3nt: TGTGCCAGCAGCCCTGCTCTCGGGGACAGGGGAGGAGAGACCCAGTACTTC
CDR3aa: CASSPALGDRGGETQYF
d_gene: TRBD1
len: 17
v_gene: TRBV6-6
j_gene: TRBJ2-5
abundance: many

CDR3nt: TGCAGTGCTAGAGGGACAGGGGTCCACGAGCAGTACTTC
CDR3aa: CSARGTGVHEQYF
d_gene: TRBD1
len: 13
v_gene: TRBV20-1
j_gene: TRBJ2-7
abundance: .

CDR3nt: TGTGCCAGCCGTTCTTCAGGGCCTGACACAGATACGCAGTATTTT
CDR3aa: CASRSSGPDTDTQYF
d_gene: .
len: 15
v_gene: TRBV12-3/TRBV12-4
j_gene: TRBJ2-3
abundance: many

CDR3nt: TGCGCCAGCAGCTTAAAGGTTACCCTTGGCTACACCTTC
CDR3aa: CASSLKVTLGYTF
d_gene: .
len: 13
v_gene: TRBV5-1
j_gene: TRBJ1-2
abundance: .

CDR3nt: TGTGCCAGCAGGCAACCGGGACTACTCTACAATGAGCAGTTCTTC
CDR3aa: CASRQPGLLYNEQFF
d_gene: TRBD2
len: 15
v_gene: TRBV6-2/TRBV6-3
j_gene: TRBJ2-1
abundance: many

CDR3nt: TGTGCCAGCAGTCAGGACCAAAATCAGCACCAGCATTTT
CDR3aa: CASSQDQNQHQHF
d_gene: .
len: 13
v_gene: TRBV7-3
j_gene: TRBJ1-5
abundance: .

CDR3nt: TGCAGTGCCCCCCACGGGGGGGCCACCGGGGAGCTGTTTTTT
CDR3aa: CSAPHGGATGELFF
d_gene: TRBD2
len: 14
v_gene: TRBV20-1
j_gene: TRBJ2-2
abundance: many

CDR3nt: TGCAGTGCTAGAGCGGGAGTAATATATGAGCAGTTCTTC
CDR3aa: CSARAGVIYEQFF
d_gene: .
len: 13
v_gene: TRBV20-1
j_gene: TRBJ2-1
abundance: .

CDR3nt: TGTGCCAGCAGCCCAACGACGGATCCGGAGACCCAGTACTTC
CDR3aa: CASSPTTDPETQYF
d_gene: .
len: 14
v_gene: TRBV3-1
j_gene: TRBJ2-5
abundance: many

CDR3nt: TGTGCCAGCAGGACAGCAGTTGGCACTGAAGCTTTCTTT
CDR3aa: CASRTAVGTEAFF
d_gene: .
len: 13
v_gene: TRBV5-5
j_gene: TRBJ1-1
abundance: many